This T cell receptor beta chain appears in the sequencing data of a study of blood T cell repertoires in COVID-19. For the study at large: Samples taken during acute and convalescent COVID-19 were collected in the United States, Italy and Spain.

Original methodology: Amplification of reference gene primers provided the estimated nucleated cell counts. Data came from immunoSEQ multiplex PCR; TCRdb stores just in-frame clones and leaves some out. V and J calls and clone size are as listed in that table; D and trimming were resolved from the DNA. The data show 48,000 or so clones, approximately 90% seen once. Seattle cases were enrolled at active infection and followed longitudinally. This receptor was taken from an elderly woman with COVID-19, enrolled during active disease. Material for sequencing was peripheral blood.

The CDR3 sequence: CASSPLAGLYEQYF. The CDR3 DNA follows: TGTGCCAGCAGCCCTCTTGCGGGACTATACGAGCAGTACTTC. The chain combines TRBV11-2 with TRBJ2-7; 7 nucleotides match TRBD2. Germline trimming cut 5 bases from V and 4 bases from J; bases unmatched to any gene: 8. Germline V gene data show CDR1 as SGHAT and CDR2 as FQNNGV. CDR3 size: 14 residues.